This T cell receptor (beta chain) was captured in a study of shared clonotypes between healthy human individuals. The CDR3 totals 17 residues. Germline CDR1 reads PRHDT; CDR2 reads FYEKMQ (reference sequence). J gave up 4 bases and V 5 bases, and 9 bases lay outside the gene matches. TCRdb keeps only in-frame clones here, not all; method: immunoSEQ multiplex PCR. The sample records roughly 2.4 million clones, approximately 96% being singletons. The specimen was naive CD4+ T cells sorted from blood. Subset given: CD45RA+ positively selected. This TCR was recovered from a young man in good health. The rearrangement joins TRBV13 to TRBJ2-7; 15 nucleotides match TRBD2. DNA of the CDR3: TGTGCCAGCAGCCCCGGACTAGCGGGGGGGCTGATGTACGAGCAGTACTTC. This sequence encodes CASSPGLAGGLMYEQYF.